One and the same sample provided the 11 T cell receptor beta chains below, sequenced in a study of identical twins. TCRdb re-called the 5' RACE reads with MiXCR, one entry per CDR3 protein. This sample has 400,000 to 650,000 distinct CDR3 sequences, with roughly a fifth found just once. These data were also filed under a second study, of T cells expressing NK-cell markers.

The sample consisted of CD4+ T cells sorted from blood. These receptor sequences come from a woman aged 18-35 years in good health.

This clonotype appeared many times. The chain employs TRBV20-1 and TRBJ2-3; D unclear. Trimming shortened V by 0 bases and J by 2 bases, and 12 bases separated the two germline ends. The CDR3 spans 15 residues. Germline assignment: CDR1 DFQATT and CDR2 SNEGSKA (reference sequence). As DNA, the CDR3 is TGCAGTGCTAGAGACCCTCTCTACCCCACAGATACGCAGTATTTT. Protein sequence: CSARDPLYPTDTQYF.

The rearrangement joins TRBV7-2 to TRBJ2-5, with 15 bases aligning to TRBD2. CDR3 length equals 16 residues. V gave up 5 bases and J gave up 5 bases; unmatched junction bases: 6. In germline, CDR1 is SGHTA, CDR2 FQGNSA. CDR3 sequence (DNA): TGTGCCAGCAGCGTCGGACTAGCGGGGGGGCACGAGACCCAGTACTTC. Translating gives CASSVGLAGGHETQYF.

The CDR3 region has the DNA TGTGCCAGCAGCCCGAACCGGGACTACTACGAGCAGTACTTC. Protein sequence: CASSPNRDYYEQYF. The V and J genes are TRBV7-8 and TRBJ2-7; TRBD2 agrees at 7 bases. CDR1 is SGHVS, CDR2 FQNEAQ, per germline. CDR3 length equals 14 residues. After removal of 5 bases from V and 3 bases from J, the junction contained 7 bases not matched to a gene.

This clonotype was observed a handful of times. The V gene is TRBV7-2, the J gene TRBJ2-3, with 11 bases fitting TRBD2. CDR1 SGHTA and CDR2 FQGNSA come from the germline V gene. This CDR3 has 16 residues. Trimming at V came to 2 bases and at J to 4 bases, leaving 5 bases not matched to a gene. The CDR3 DNA sequence: TGTGCCAGCAGCTTACTAGCGGGAGGCTATTCAGATACGCAGTATTTT. Protein product: CASSLLAGGYSDTQYF. Looking up the rest from reference TRBV7-2 and TRBJ2-3 gives the full variable domain: GAGVSQSPSNKVTEKGKDVELRCDPISGHTALYWYRQSLGQGLEFLIYFQGNSAPDKSGLPSDRFSAERTGGSVSTLTIQRTQQEDSAVYLCASSLLAGGYSDTQYFGPGTRLTVL.

This chain joins TRBV18 and TRBJ2-7, with no clear D. The CDR3 totals 13 residues. Trimming left V 5 bases short and J 5 bases short, with 13 bases between. CDR1 is KGHSH and CDR2 is LQKENI in the germline V gene. The CDR3 loop reads CASSKASGNEQYF. The CDR3, as DNA: TGTGCCAGCTCAAAGGCTAGTGGAAACGAGCAGTACTTC. The complete variable domain, with remaining parts taken from reference TRBV18 and TRBJ2-7, reads NAGVMQNPRHLVRRRGQEARLRCSPMKGHSHVYWYRQLPEEGLKFMVYLQKENIIDESGMPKERFSAEFPKEGPSILRIQQVVRGDSAAYFCASSKASGNEQYFGPGTRLTVT.

V gene TRBV6-2 or TRBV6-3 combines with J gene TRBJ1-5; D perhaps matches TRBD1 (5 bases). Trimming pared 6 bases from V and 7 bases from J, leaving 16 bases between. The CDR3 runs to 14 residues. The V gene's germline CDR1 is MNHEY and CDR2 SVGEGT. In nucleotides, the CDR3 is TGTGCCAGCAGCCCTAGAGGGGCTCGCCAGCCCCAGCATTTT. Translated: CASSPRGARQPQHF.

The chain combines TRBV5-4 with TRBJ2-3; D gene ambiguous. This CDR3 is 15 amino acids long. Germline V gives CDR1 SGHNT, CDR2 YYREEE (reference sequence). The ends were cut back, 3 bases at V and 0 bases at J, with 11 bases in the middle. The CDR3 nucleotides are TGTGCCAGCAGCTCTGTCCTGGTGAGCACAGATACGCAGTATTTT. Translated, it gives CASSSVLVSTDTQYF.

The genes are TRBV20-1 and TRBJ2-7; 9 nucleotides agree with TRBD2. This CDR3 region has 13 residues. Germline V gene lookup returns CDR1 DFQATT and CDR2 SNEGSKA (reference sequence). The trim removed 7 bases at V and 8 bases at J, leaving 12 bases unmatched. The CDR3 DNA is TGCAGTGTTTTTGAGTTAGCGGGAGTTCAGCAGTACTTC. It yields the protein CSVFELAGVQQYF.

This clonotype was seen only a few times. The V call is TRBV20-1, the J call TRBJ2-3; TRBD1 matches at 10 bases. The V gene end was trimmed by 3 bases and the J gene end by 5 bases; junction bases not matched to a gene: 11. The CDR3 covers 16 residues. The germline gives CDR1 DFQATT, CDR2 SNEGSKA (reference sequence). Written as DNA, the CDR3 is TGCAGTGCTAGTTCAGCGGGACAGGGGCGCCGAGATACGCAGTATTTT. This encodes CSASSAGQGRRDTQYF.

This clonotype has a count of ten or more. The rearrangement links TRBV11-2 to TRBJ1-1, with a tentative D call TRBD1 (6 bases). This CDR3 has 16 residues. CDR1 and CDR2 (germline): SGHAT, FQNNGV. Trimming pared 3 bases from V and 0 bases from J, leaving 14 bases between. CDR3 sequence (DNA): TGTGCCAGCAGCTTCAGCAGGGGATTCATGAACACTGAAGCTTTCTTT. Protein: CASSFSRGFMNTEAFF. Complete variable domain (other parts from reference TRBV11-2 and TRBJ1-1): EAGVAQSPRYKIIEKRQSVAFWCNPISGHATLYWYQQILGQGPKLLIQFQNNGVVDDSQLPKDRFSAERLKGVDSTLKIQPAKLEDSAVYLCASSFSRGFMNTEAFFGQGTRLTVV.

This rearrangement joins TRBV2 to TRBJ1-2; D gene uncertain. The germline V gene has CDR1 SNHLY and CDR2 FYNNEI. With 8 bases removed from V and 4 bases from J, the gap between germline ends came to 11 bases. This CDR3 region has 12 residues. The CDR3 DNA reads TGTGCCAGCCGGACTGAGGCCTATGGCTACACCTTC. Its protein product is CASRTEAYGYTF. The variable domain in full, completed from reference TRBV2 and TRBJ1-2, reads EPEVTQTPSHQVTQMGQEVILRCVPISNHLYFYWYRQILGQKVEFLVSFYNNEISEKSEIFDDQFSVERPDGSNFTLKIRSTKLEDSAMYFCASRTEAYGYTFGSGTRLTVV.